This TCR beta chain derives from a study of radiation and T cells in renal cell carcinoma. Clones were read by immunoSEQ multiplex PCR, and TCRdb kept only the in-frame ones, dropping some. This repertoire shows tens of thousands of clones, over 70% found once; its top ten account for 30% to 35%. Concerning this clone: No antigen is known for it.

Specified time point: blood 4 weeks post-SBRT, at nephrectomy. Regarding treatment: 15 Gy SBRT to primary tumor, nephrectomy 4 weeks later. Nephrectomy followed 15 Gy stereotactic body radiation by 4 weeks. Radiation-treated patients gave blood at baseline, week 2 and week 4. After removal of 5 bases from V and 0 bases from J, the junction contained 7 bases not matched to a gene. The CDR3 extends over 17 amino acids. Germline assignment: CDR1 LGHNA and CDR2 YNFKEQ. Study-wide findings and caveats: Without pretreatment biopsies, baseline tumor clonotype presence was undetermined.

Sequencing was performed on blood, taken from a patient whose treatment included radiotherapy and nephrectomy. The sequence was collected from a man in his 60s with renal cell carcinoma. The chain joins TRBV4-2 to TRBJ2-1, with TRBD2 matching over 10 bases. As DNA, the CDR3 is TGTGCCAGCAGCTACTGGACTAGCGGAAGCTCCTACAATGAGCAGTTCTTC. Encoded protein: CASSYWTSGSSYNEQFF.